This is a list of T cell receptor beta chains from one sample in a study of blood T cell repertoires in COVID-19. The protocol was immunoSEQ multiplex PCR, while the TCRdb copy is restricted to in-frame clones and leaves out a portion. This sample yields 150,000 or so clones, of which approximately 81% are seen a single time; roughly two fifths belongs to the top ten. The specimen sequenced was peripheral blood. The receptors originated from a human donor in a cohort sampled during active COVID-19. Each CDR3 is given with its conserved first and last residue. Fields, in order: J gene, D gene, V gene, clone size, CDR3 protein, CDR3 DNA. The D gene is left open where the match is weak. A clone size is listed for some rows: how often the clone was seen (once, few, many), or a class if it is expanded.

>TRBJ1-1|TRBD1|TRBV5-4|.
CASSFGTGGAGTEAFF
TGTGCCAGCAGCTTTGGGACAGGGGGCGCGGGCACTGAAGCTTTCTTT
>TRBJ1-1|.|TRBV7-2|.
CASSLAQSTEAFF
TGTGCCAGCAGCTTAGCTCAGTCCACTGAAGCTTTCTTT
>TRBJ1-3|.|TRBV18|.
CASSSAGNGNTIYF
TGTGCCAGCTCATCCGCCGGGAATGGAAACACCATATATTTT
>TRBJ1-1|.|TRBV7-8|many
CASSLGSGGFTEAFF
TGTGCCAGCAGCTTAGGATCCGGGGGTTTCACTGAAGCTTTCTTT
>TRBJ1-6|TRBD1|TRBV27|once
CATQYRGRDRGASPLHF
TGTGCCACCCAGTACCGGGGCCGAGACAGGGGGGCGTCACCCCTCCACTTT
>TRBJ1-4|.|TRBV18|.
CASSPTRGTDWEKLFF
TGTGCCAGCTCACCGACACGGGGGACGGATTGGGAAAAACTGTTTTTT
>TRBJ2-1|TRBD2|TRBV10-3|.
CAISEATSGGAWGNEQFF
TGTGCCATCAGTGAGGCGACTAGCGGGGGCGCCTGGGGCAATGAGCAGTTCTTC
>TRBJ2-2|.|TRBV7-8|few
CASSPWTGNTGELFF
TGTGCCAGCAGCCCCTGGACTGGCAACACCGGGGAGCTGTTTTTT
>TRBJ1-4|.|TRBV9|once
CASSVVGGNEKLFF
TGTGCCAGCAGCGTTGTAGGGGGAAATGAAAAACTGTTTTTT
>TRBJ2-7|TRBD1|TRBV28|.
CASSFAGTGAYEQYF
TGTGCCAGCAGCTTCGCCGGGACAGGGGCCTACGAGCAGTACTTC
>TRBJ1-5|.|TRBV5-5|.
CASRPGHMNQPQHF
TGTGCCAGCAGACCGGGACACATGAATCAGCCCCAGCATTTT
>TRBJ1-2|.|TRBV19|.
CAVGRGLGGYTF
TGTGCTGTAGGAAGGGGCCTAGGAGGCTACACCTTC